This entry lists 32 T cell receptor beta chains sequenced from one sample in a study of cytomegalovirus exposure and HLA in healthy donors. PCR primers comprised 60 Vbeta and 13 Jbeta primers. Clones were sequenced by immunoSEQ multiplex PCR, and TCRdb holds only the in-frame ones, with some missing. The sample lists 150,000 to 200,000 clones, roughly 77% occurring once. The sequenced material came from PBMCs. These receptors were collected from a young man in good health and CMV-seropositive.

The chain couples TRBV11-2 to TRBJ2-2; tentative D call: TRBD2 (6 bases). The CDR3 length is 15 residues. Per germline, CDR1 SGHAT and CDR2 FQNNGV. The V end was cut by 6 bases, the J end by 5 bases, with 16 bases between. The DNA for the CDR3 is TGTGCCAGCAGTTTCGGGGGACGTGGTACCGGGGAGCTGTTTTTT. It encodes CASSFGGRGTGELFF.

The CDR3 spells CASSQGQGNKYEQYF. CDR3 DNA sequence: TGCGCCAGCAGCCAAGGACAGGGTAATAAGTACGAGCAGTACTTC. This chain uses TRBV4-1 with TRBJ2-7; 7 positions match TRBD1. Germline V gene data show CDR1 as MGHRA and CDR2 as YSYEKL. V lost 1 base to trimming and J lost 4 bases; unmatched junction nucleotides: 7. This CDR3 is 15 amino acids long.

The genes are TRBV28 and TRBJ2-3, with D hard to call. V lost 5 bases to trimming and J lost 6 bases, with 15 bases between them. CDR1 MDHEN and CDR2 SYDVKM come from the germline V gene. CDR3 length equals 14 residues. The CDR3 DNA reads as TGTGCCAGCAGTCCCCCATATACGAGGGATACGCAGTATTTT. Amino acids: CASSPPYTRDTQYF.

The DNA for the CDR3 is TGTGCCAGCAGTTACTCTCTTAATCAGCCCCAGCATTTT. This encodes CASSYSLNQPQHF. V usage is TRBV6-6 and J usage is TRBJ1-5; D gene ambiguous. The CDR3 loop spans 13 amino acids. V lost 0 bases to trimming and J lost 4 bases, with 4 bases between them. The germline V gene has CDR1 MNHNY and CDR2 SVGAGI (reference sequence).

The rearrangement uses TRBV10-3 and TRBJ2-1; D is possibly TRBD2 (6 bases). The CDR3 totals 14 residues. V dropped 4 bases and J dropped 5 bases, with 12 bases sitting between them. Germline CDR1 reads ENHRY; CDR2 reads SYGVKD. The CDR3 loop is CAISGGEGHNEQFF. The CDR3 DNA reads TGTGCCATCAGTGGGGGGGAAGGACACAATGAGCAGTTCTTC.

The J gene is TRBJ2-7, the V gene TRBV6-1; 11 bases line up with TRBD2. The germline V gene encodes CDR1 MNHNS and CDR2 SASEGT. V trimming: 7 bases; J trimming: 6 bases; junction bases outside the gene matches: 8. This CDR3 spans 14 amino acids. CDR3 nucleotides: TGTGCCAGCACCCCAACTAGCGGGGGCCGCGAGCAGTACTTC. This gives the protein CASTPTSGGREQYF.

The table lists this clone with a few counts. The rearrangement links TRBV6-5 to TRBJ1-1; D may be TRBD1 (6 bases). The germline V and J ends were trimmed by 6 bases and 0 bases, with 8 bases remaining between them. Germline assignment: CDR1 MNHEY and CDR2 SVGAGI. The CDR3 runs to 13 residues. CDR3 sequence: CASRGQLNTEAFF. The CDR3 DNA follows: TGTGCCAGCAGAGGACAGTTGAACACTGAAGCTTTCTTT.

CDR3 region: CASSIGQGWKTQYF. In DNA, the CDR3 is TGTGCCAGCAGCATTGGACAGGGATGGAAGACCCAGTACTTC. This sequence joins TRBV7-3 and TRBJ2-5; 8 nucleotides align to TRBD1. This CDR3 is built from 14 residues. V shed 5 bases, J shed 6 bases, and the junction held 8 bases outside the gene matches. Germline V gives CDR1 SGHTA, CDR2 FQGTGA.

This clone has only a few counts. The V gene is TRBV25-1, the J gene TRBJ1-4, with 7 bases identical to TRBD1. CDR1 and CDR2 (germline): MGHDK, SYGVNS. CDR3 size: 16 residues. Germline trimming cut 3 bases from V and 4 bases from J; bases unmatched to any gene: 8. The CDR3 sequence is CASSDPGTASNEKLFF. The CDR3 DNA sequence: TGTGCCAGCAGTGACCCCGGGACAGCGAGTAATGAAAAACTGTTTTTT.

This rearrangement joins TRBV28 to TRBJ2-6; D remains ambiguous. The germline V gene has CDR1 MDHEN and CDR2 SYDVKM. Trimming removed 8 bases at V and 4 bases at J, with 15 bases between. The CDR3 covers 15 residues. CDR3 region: CASRPSPRGANVLTF. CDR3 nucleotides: TGTGCCAGCCGGCCGTCACCGCGGGGGGCCAACGTCCTGACTTTC.

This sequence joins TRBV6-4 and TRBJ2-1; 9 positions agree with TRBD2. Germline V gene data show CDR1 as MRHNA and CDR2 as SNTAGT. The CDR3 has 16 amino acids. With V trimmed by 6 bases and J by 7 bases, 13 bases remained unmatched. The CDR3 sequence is CASREDRASGKNEQFF. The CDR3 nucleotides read TGTGCCAGCAGGGAGGATAGAGCTAGCGGGAAAAATGAGCAGTTCTTC.

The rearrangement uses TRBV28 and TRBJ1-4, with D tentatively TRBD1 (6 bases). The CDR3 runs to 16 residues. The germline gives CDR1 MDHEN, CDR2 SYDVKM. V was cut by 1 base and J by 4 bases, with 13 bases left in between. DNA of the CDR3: TGTGCCAGCAGTTTATCTAGGGGGACGGATAATGAAAAACTGTTTTTT. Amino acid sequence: CASSLSRGTDNEKLFF.

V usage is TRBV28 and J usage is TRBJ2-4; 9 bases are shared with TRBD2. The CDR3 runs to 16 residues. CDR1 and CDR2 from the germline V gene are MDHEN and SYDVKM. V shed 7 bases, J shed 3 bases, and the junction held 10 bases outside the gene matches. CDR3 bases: TGTGCCAGCACCAAAAGCGGGGGGCGCGGCAAAAACATTCAGTACTTC. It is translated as CASTKSGGRGKNIQYF.

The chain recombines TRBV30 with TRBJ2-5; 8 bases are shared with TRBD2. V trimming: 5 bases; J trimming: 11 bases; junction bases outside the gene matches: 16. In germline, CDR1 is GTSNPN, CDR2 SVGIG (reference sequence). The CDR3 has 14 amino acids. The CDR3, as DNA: TGTGCCTGGGGCCGGGGGGGGATACAGGGAAGTCAGTACTTC. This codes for CAWGRGGIQGSQYF.

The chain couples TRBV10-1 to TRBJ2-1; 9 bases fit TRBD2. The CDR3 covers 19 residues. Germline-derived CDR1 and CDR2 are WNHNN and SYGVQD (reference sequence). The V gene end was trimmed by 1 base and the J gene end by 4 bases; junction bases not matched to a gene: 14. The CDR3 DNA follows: TGCGCCAGCAGTGAGTTCGGTCTCGGAGATGCGGGAGGGTACAATGAGCAGTTCTTC. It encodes CASSEFGLGDAGGYNEQFF.

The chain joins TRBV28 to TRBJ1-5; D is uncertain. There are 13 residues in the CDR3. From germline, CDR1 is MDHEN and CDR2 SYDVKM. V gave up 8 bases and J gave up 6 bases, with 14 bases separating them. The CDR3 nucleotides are TGTGCCAGCTCTCTGGGCGGGGTTCAGCCCCAGCATTTT. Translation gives CASSLGGVQPQHF.

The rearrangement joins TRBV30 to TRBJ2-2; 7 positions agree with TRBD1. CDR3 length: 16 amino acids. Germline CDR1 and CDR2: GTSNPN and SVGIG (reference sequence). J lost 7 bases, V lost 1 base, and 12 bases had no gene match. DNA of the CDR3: TGTGCCTGGAGTGCGATCGGGACAGTGAATATCGGGGAGCTGTTTTTT. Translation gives CAWSAIGTVNIGELFF.

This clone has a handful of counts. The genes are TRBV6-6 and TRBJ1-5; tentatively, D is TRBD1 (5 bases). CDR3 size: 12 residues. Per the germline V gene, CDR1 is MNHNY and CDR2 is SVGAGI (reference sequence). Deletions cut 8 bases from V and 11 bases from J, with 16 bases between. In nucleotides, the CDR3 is TGTGCCAGCGGGGGAGGGTACTTTGCCCAGCATTTT. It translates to CASGGGYFAQHF.

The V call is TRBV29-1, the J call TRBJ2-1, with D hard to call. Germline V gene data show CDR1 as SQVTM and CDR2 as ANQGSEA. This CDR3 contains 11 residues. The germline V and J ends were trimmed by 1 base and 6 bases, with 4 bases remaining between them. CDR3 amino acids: CSVEASNEQFF. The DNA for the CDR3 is TGCAGCGTTGAAGCCAGCAATGAGCAGTTCTTC.

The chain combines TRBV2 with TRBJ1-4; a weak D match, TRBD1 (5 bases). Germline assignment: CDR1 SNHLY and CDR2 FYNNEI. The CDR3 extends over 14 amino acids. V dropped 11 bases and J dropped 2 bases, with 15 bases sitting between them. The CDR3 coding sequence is TGTGCCTCAGGGTTTTTGGGGACTAATGAAAAACTGTTTTTT. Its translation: CASGFLGTNEKLFF.

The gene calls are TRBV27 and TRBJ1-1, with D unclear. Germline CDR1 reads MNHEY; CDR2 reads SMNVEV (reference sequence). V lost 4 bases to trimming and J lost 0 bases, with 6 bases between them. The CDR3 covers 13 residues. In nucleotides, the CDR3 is TGTGCCAGCAGTTCCTTAATGAACACTGAAGCTTTCTTT. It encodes CASSSLMNTEAFF.

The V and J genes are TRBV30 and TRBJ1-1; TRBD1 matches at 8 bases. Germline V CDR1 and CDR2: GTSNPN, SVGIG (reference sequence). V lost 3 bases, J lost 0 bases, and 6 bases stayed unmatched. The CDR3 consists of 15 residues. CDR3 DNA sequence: TGTGCCTGGAGGACGACAGGGGCCATGAACACTGAAGCTTTCTTT. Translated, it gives CAWRTTGAMNTEAFF.

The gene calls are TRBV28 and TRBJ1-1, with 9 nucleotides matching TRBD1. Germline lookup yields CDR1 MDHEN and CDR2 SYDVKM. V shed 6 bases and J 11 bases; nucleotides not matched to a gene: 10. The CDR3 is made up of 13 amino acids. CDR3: CASRLTGGPWAFF. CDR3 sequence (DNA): TGTGCCAGCAGACTTACAGGGGGCCCTTGGGCTTTCTTT.

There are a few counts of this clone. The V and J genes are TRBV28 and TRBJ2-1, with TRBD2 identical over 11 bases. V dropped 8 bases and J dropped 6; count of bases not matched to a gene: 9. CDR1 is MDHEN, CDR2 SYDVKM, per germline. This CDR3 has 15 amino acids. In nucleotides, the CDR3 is TGTGCCAGCTACAGTAGCGGGAGGGCACTCAATGAGCAGTTCTTC. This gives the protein CASYSSGRALNEQFF.

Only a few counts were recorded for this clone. The CDR3 coding sequence is TGTGCCTGGAGTGTAGGAGGGCCCAATCAGCCCCAGCATTTT. It encodes CAWSVGGPNQPQHF. The V call is TRBV30, the J call TRBJ1-5, with D unclear. The CDR3 loop spans 14 amino acids. CDR1 and CDR2 (germline): GTSNPN, SVGIG (reference sequence). V lost 0 bases, J lost 3 bases, and 9 bases lay in between.

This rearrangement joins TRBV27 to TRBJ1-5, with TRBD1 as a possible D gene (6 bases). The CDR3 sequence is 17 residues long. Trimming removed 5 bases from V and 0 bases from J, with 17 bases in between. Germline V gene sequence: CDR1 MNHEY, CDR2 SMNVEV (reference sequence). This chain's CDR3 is CASSLRQDPGSNQPQHF. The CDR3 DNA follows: TGTGCCAGCAGTCTTCGACAGGACCCAGGTAGCAATCAGCCCCAGCATTTT.

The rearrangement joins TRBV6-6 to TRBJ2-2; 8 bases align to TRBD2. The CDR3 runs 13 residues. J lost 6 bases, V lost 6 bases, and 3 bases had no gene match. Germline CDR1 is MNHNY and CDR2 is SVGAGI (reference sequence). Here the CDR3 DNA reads TGTGCCAGCAGGACTAGCGTTTCCGGGGAGCTGTTTTTT. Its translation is CASRTSVSGELFF.

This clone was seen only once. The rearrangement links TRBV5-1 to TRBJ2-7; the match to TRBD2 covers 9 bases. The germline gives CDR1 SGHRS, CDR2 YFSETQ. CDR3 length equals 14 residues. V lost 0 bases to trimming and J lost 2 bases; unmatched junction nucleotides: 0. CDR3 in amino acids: CASSLASGTYEQYF. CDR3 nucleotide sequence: TGCGCCAGCAGCTTGGCTAGCGGGACCTACGAGCAGTACTTC.

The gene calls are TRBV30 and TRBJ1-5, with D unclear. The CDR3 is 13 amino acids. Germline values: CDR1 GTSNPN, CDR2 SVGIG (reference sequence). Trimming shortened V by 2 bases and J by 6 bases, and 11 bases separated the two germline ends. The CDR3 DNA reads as TGTGCCTGGAGTCCCACGGGGTCTCAGCCCCAGCATTTT. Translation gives CAWSPTGSQPQHF.

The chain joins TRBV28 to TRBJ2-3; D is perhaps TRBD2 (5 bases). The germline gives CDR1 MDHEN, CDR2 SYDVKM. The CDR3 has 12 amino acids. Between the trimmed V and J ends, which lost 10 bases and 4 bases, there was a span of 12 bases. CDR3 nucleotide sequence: TGTGCCACCCTTGAGGGAGCAGATACGCAGTATTTT. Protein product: CATLEGADTQYF.

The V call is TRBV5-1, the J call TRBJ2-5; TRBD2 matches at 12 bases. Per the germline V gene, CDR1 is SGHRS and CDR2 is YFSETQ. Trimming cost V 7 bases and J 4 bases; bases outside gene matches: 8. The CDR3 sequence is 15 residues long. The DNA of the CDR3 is TGCGCCAGCGAACCGGGACTAGCGGGCGTAGAGACCCAGTACTTC. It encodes CASEPGLAGVETQYF.

CDR3 sequence reads: CSVDYRGENGYTF. The CDR3 DNA follows: TGCAGCGTTGATTATCGAGGAGAGAATGGCTACACCTTC. This chain joins TRBV29-1 and TRBJ1-2; D not certain. The CDR3 runs 13 residues. The ends were cut back, 3 bases at V and 6 bases at J, with 14 bases in the middle. Looked up from germline, CDR1 is SQVTM and CDR2 is ANQGSEA.